These 32 T cell receptor beta chains originate from one sample sequenced in a study of response to subunit inactivated influenza vaccine. TCRdb re-called the RT-PCR reads with MiXCR, one entry per CDR3 protein. Of roughly 160,000 distinct CDR3 sequences in the sample, 11% are singletons; the top ten hold around 12%. The starting material was non-naive T cells sorted from PBMCs, obtained roughly 47 days after vaccination. These receptors were obtained from a man aged 50 or older who received an inactivated influenza vaccine.

The chain employs TRBV19 and TRBJ2-1; weak D call: TRBD2 (7 bases). The V end was cut by 6 bases, the J end by 7 bases, with 19 bases between. Germline V lookup: CDR1 LNHDA, CDR2 SQIVND (reference sequence). The CDR3 totals 15 residues. The CDR3 nucleotides are TGTGCCAGTAGACTGGCGGGGGCCCTCGGTAATGAGCAGTTCTTC. It codes for CASRLAGALGNEQFF. The whole variable domain, remainder taken from reference TRBV19 and TRBJ2-1, is DGGITQSPKYLFRKEGQNVTLSCEQNLNHDAMYWYRQDPGQGLRLIYYSQIVNDFQKGDIAEGYSVSREKKESFPLTVTSAQKNPTAFYLCASRLAGALGNEQFFGPGTRLTVL.

The chain uses TRBV20-1 and TRBJ1-2; perhaps TRBD1 as D (6 bases). The CDR3 is 12 residues long. CDR1 is DFQATT, CDR2 SNEGSKA, per germline (reference sequence). Between the trimmed V and J ends, which lost 3 bases and 3 bases, there was a span of 8 bases. CDR3 bases: TGCAGTGCTAGCAGGGGTGACTATGGCTACACCTTC. This translates into CSASRGDYGYTF.

The rearrangement joins TRBV5-6 to TRBJ2-2, with 7 nucleotides matching TRBD1. V lost 1 base and J lost 6; bases outside the gene matches: 9. The germline CDR1 and CDR2 sequences are SGHDT and YYEEEE. This CDR3 spans 16 amino acids. The CDR3 DNA reads as TGTGCCAGCAGCTTGCCCTCGACAGGGATCGCCGGGGAGCTGTTTTTT. Protein sequence: CASSLPSTGIAGELFF. The full variable domain, rest sourced from reference TRBV5-6 and TRBJ2-2, is DAGVTQSPTHLIKTRGQQVTLRCSPKSGHDTVSWYQQALGQGPQFIFQYYEEEERQRGNFPDRFSGHQFPNYSSELNVNALLLGDSALYLCASSLPSTGIAGELFFGEGSRLTVL.

This clonotype was counted at least ten times. The V call is TRBV27, the J call TRBJ2-2; the D is unclear. The CDR3 is 15 residues long. The V end was cut by 5 bases, the J end by 5 bases, with 15 bases between. Germline V gene data show CDR1 as MNHEY and CDR2 as SMNVEV (reference sequence). CDR3 region: CASSLDTWMTGELFF. In nucleotides, the CDR3 is TGTGCCAGCAGTCTTGACACCTGGATGACCGGGGAGCTGTTTTTT.

The chain combines TRBV7-2 with TRBJ1-6; D unresolved. V shed 6 bases and J shed 8 bases, with 11 bases lying between them. Germline assignment: CDR1 SGHTA and CDR2 FQGNSA. There are 13 residues in the CDR3. In nucleotides, the CDR3 is TGTGCCAGCAGATGGTTAACGGATTCACCCCTCCACTTT. Translation: CASRWLTDSPLHF.

The chain has TRBV5-4 and TRBJ2-3; 9 positions agree with TRBD2. The length of the CDR3 is 17 residues. V dropped 0 bases and J dropped 2; count of bases not matched to a gene: 7. Germline CDR1 is SGHNT and CDR2 is YYREEE (reference sequence). The CDR3 DNA is TGTGCCAGCAGCTTGGACCGAGCGGGAGGAATCACAGATACGCAGTATTTT. Translating it yields CASSLDRAGGITDTQYF.

The J gene is TRBJ2-3, the V gene TRBV4-2, with D perhaps assigned TRBD1 or TRBD2 (6 bases each). Trimming removed 3 bases at V and 5 bases at J, with 12 bases between. CDR1 and CDR2 from the germline V gene are LGHNA and YNFKEQ. The CDR3 runs to 14 residues. CDR3 nucleotide sequence: TGTGCCAGCAGCCATGGGGGGCGGGGAGATACGCAGTATTTT. It codes for CASSHGGRGDTQYF.

The table lists this clonotype with a few counts. J is TRBJ2-1 and V is TRBV12-5; possible D gene TRBD1, 6 bases. The CDR3 has 15 residues. Trimming left V 1 base short and J 1 base short, with 8 bases between. Germline CDR1 is LGHNT and CDR2 is FRNRAP. For the CDR3, the DNA is TGTGCTAGTGGTTTGGAGACAGGATCCTACAATGAGCAGTTCTTC. Translating it yields CASGLETGSYNEQFF.

The rearrangement links TRBV6-1 to TRBJ1-3; D remains unclear. Germline-derived CDR1 and CDR2 are MNHNS and SASEGT. Trimming cost V 4 bases and J 3 bases, with 16 bases left between them. This CDR3 has 16 amino acids. As DNA, the CDR3 is TGTGCCAGCAGTGCCCGTTCCGGCCCAGGTGGAAACACCATATATTTT. Protein product: CASSARSGPGGNTIYF.

The gene calls are TRBV7-8 and TRBJ1-3, with D perhaps matching TRBD1 (6 bases). The CDR3 is 19 residues long. The V gene lost 3 bases and the J gene lost 2 bases, with 23 bases spanning the gap. In germline, CDR1 is SGHVS, CDR2 FQNEAQ. CDR3 in DNA: TGTGCCAGCAGCTTCAAGGGGTTTGGGGGGCGCATTACTGGAAACACCATATATTTT. Protein: CASSFKGFGGRITGNTIYF.

This clonotype was seen repeatedly, ten times or more. This rearrangement joins TRBV29-1 to TRBJ1-1; TRBD1 might be the D (6 bases). Trimming took 5 bases from V and 0 from J, leaving 16 bases between them. The V gene's germline CDR1 is SQVTM and CDR2 ANQGSEA. The CDR3 is made up of 15 amino acids. The CDR3 is CSVSTGTRVNTEAFF. The CDR3 DNA is TGCAGCGTTTCAACCGGGACACGGGTGAACACTGAAGCTTTCTTT.

Comment on this clonotype: This may be a read error, as it is one base from a much larger clone. This sequence joins TRBV27 and TRBJ2-5; D might be TRBD1 (6 bases). V gave up 4 bases and J gave up 5 bases, with 17 bases separating them. This CDR3 has 15 residues. The germline V gene has CDR1 MNHEY and CDR2 SMNVEV (reference sequence). The CDR3 spells CASSSWTAVGETQYF. The DNA for the CDR3 is TGTGCCAGCAGTTCATGGACAGCGGTTGGTGAGACCCAGTACTTC.

This clonotype occurred many times. The V gene is TRBV12-3 or TRBV12-4, the J gene TRBJ2-7; D is undetermined. The V end lost 2 bases, the J end lost 6 bases, and 5 bases lay between the germline ends. This CDR3 is built from 11 residues. The CDR3: CASSLRAEQYF. Written as DNA, the CDR3 is TGTGCCAGCAGTTTAAGGGCCGAGCAGTACTTC.

The V call is TRBV5-1, the J call TRBJ2-3; 7 bases fit TRBD2. Germline CDR1 SGHRS, CDR2 YFSETQ. The J segment lost 4 bases and the V segment lost 1 base, leaving 6 bases of the junction unmatched. The CDR3 extends over 15 amino acids. The CDR3 loop is CASSLTAGEADTQYF. The CDR3 bases are TGCGCCAGCAGCTTGACGGCGGGAGAGGCAGATACGCAGTATTTT.

This sequence joins TRBV5-5 and TRBJ2-7; D is unresolved. Germline values: CDR1 SGHKS, CDR2 YYEKEE (reference sequence). Trimming removed 6 bases from V and 0 bases from J, with 13 bases in between. The CDR3 consists of 14 residues. The chain's CDR3 is CASNADPGSYEQYF. The CDR3 DNA sequence: TGTGCCAGCAACGCCGACCCCGGCTCCTACGAGCAGTACTTC.

This chain joins TRBV7-8 and TRBJ2-7; no definite D call. The CDR3 totals 13 residues. Deletions cut 0 bases from V and 6 bases from J, with 9 bases between. The V gene's germline CDR1 is SGHVS and CDR2 FQNEAQ. The CDR3 region is CASSLAGRFEQYF. The CDR3 DNA follows: TGTGCCAGCAGCTTAGCTGGACGTTTCGAGCAGTACTTC.

The V call is TRBV19, the J call TRBJ1-5; D gene uncertain. The V end was cut by 7 bases, the J end by 3 bases, with 13 bases between. CDR3 length: 14 amino acids. In germline, CDR1 is LNHDA, CDR2 SQIVND (reference sequence). This chain's CDR3 is CASTGPRNNQPQHF. The CDR3 nucleotides read TGTGCCAGTACGGGTCCACGGAACAATCAGCCCCAGCATTTT.

This clonotype was observed at least ten times. A read error may account for a junction end that differs from germline. The rearrangement links TRBV20-1 to TRBJ2-7, with 9 bases lining up with TRBD1. Germline assignment: CDR1 DFQATT and CDR2 SNEGSKA (reference sequence). This CDR3 is 14 amino acids long. CDR3 in amino acids: CSARDRGKAYEQYF. In DNA, the CDR3 is TGCAGTGCAAGAGACAGGGGGAAGGCCTACGAGCAGTACTTC.

On this clonotype: A much more abundant neighbour one base away suggests this may be a read error. The J gene is TRBJ1-6, the V gene TRBV7-6, with D unclear. CDR1 SGHVS and CDR2 FNYEAQ come from the germline V gene. V was cut by 4 bases and J by 7 bases, with 11 bases left in between. CDR3 size: 14 residues. CDR3 sequence reads: CASSSDQNNSPLHF. The CDR3 DNA is TGTGCCAGCAGCTCAGACCAGAACAATTCACCCCTCCACTTT. The complete variable domain, with remaining parts taken from reference TRBV7-6 and TRBJ1-6, reads GAGVSQSPRYKVTKRGQDVALRCDPISGHVSLYWYRQALGQGPEFLTYFNYEAQQDKSGLPNDRFSAERPEGSISTLTIQRTEQRDSAMYRCASSSDQNNSPLHFGNGTRLTVT.

This rearrangement joins TRBV14 to TRBJ2-6, with D unresolved. The CDR3 length is 17 residues. The germline CDR1 and CDR2 sequences are SGHDN and FVKESK. V lost 1 base and J 2 bases, leaving 12 bases between the germline ends. The CDR3 is CASSQGFRYAGANVLTF. The CDR3, as DNA: TGTGCCAGCAGCCAAGGTTTTAGGTACGCTGGGGCCAACGTCCTGACTTTC.

This clonotype was counted only a few times. V is TRBV12-3 or TRBV12-4 and J is TRBJ1-1; D is perhaps TRBD1 (5 bases). Trimming took off 6 bases at V and 0 bases at J, with 11 bases between the two ends. CDR3 size: 14 residues. The CDR3 reads CASSVGQLNTEAFF. CDR3 coding DNA: TGTGCCAGCAGCGTTGGACAACTGAACACTGAAGCTTTCTTT.

This clonotype was observed a handful of times. The CDR3 here is CASSPGQGEKLFF. The CDR3 DNA reads as TGTGCCAGCAGTCCGGGGCAGGGAGAAAAACTGTTTTTT. V and J are TRBV11-2 and TRBJ1-4; maybe TRBD1 (5 bases). The CDR3 extends over 13 amino acids. Looked up from germline, CDR1 is SGHAT and CDR2 is FQNNGV. Trimming pared 6 bases from V and 8 bases from J, leaving 13 bases between.

This clonotype was counted many times. V usage is TRBV12-3 or TRBV12-4 and J usage is TRBJ1-1; TRBD1 might be the D (5 bases). Trimming removed 3 bases from V and 4 bases from J, with 12 bases in between. CDR3 length: 14 amino acids. CDR3: CASSFQGGGTEAFF. In DNA form, the CDR3 reads TGTGCCAGCAGTTTCCAGGGTGGGGGCACTGAAGCTTTCTTT.

This clonotype was observed a handful of times. The CDR3 spells CASSAGGSDRGHEQFF. CDR3 nucleotide sequence: TGTGCCAGCAGCGCCGGCGGGAGCGACAGGGGGCATGAGCAGTTCTTC. The V gene is TRBV9, the J gene TRBJ2-1, with 10 bases identical to TRBD1. The CDR3 spans 16 residues. Germline lookup yields CDR1 SGDLS and CDR2 YYNGEE. Trimming took 3 bases from V and 8 from J; bases not matched to a gene: 11.

The chain has TRBV12-3 or TRBV12-4 and TRBJ2-7; D is ambiguous. This CDR3 spans 13 amino acids. V was clipped by 2 bases and J by 4 bases, with 9 bases between them. The CDR3 coding sequence is TGTGCCAGCAGTTTAACACAATTATACGAGCAGTACTTC. Translating it yields CASSLTQLYEQYF.

This clonotype was observed a handful of times. This chain connects TRBV6-1 to TRBJ1-3; 10 bases are shared with TRBD1. Germline V gene lookup returns CDR1 MNHNS and CDR2 SASEGT. The CDR3 totals 15 residues. The ends lost 6 bases at V and 4 bases at J; junction bases unmatched: 6. The CDR3 spells CASRRQGAGGNTIYF. In nucleotides, the CDR3 is TGTGCCAGCAGGCGACAGGGGGCCGGAGGAAACACCATATATTTT.

The CDR3 loop is CASSATGGGYGYTF. The CDR3 DNA reads TGTGCCAGCAGTGCTACAGGGGGCGGCTATGGCTACACCTTC. J is TRBJ1-2 and V is TRBV2, with 9 bases fitting TRBD1. The CDR3 has 14 amino acids. Germline trimming cut 4 bases from V and 4 bases from J; bases unmatched to any gene: 4. Germline-derived CDR1 and CDR2 are SNHLY and FYNNEI.

There are a few counts of this clonotype. V and J are TRBV25-1 and TRBJ2-5; 7 bases match TRBD1. The CDR3 length is 16 residues. J gave up 5 bases and V 3 bases, and 12 bases lay outside the gene matches. In germline, CDR1 is MGHDK, CDR2 SYGVNS. CDR3 in DNA: TGTGCCAGCAGTGATCGAGTTTCAGGGGGTATGGAGACCCAGTACTTC. Translation gives CASSDRVSGGMETQYF. The full variable domain, completed using reference TRBV25-1 and TRBJ2-5, is EADIYQTPRYLVIGTGKKITLECSQTMGHDKMYWYQQDPGMELHLIHYSYGVNSTEKGDLSSESTVSRIRTEHFPLTLESARPSHTSQYLCASSDRVSGGMETQYFGPGTRLLVL.

The chain employs TRBV14 and TRBJ2-7; D is uncertain. The CDR3 totals 15 residues. With 0 bases removed from V and 6 bases from J, the gap between germline ends came to 15 bases. Germline CDR1 SGHDN, CDR2 FVKESK. CDR3: CASSQDRAPVSEQYF. CDR3 nucleotide sequence: TGTGCCAGCAGCCAAGATCGCGCCCCCGTCTCCGAGCAGTACTTC.

The genes are TRBV29-1 and TRBJ1-1, with D tentatively TRBD1 (5 bases). Germline CDR1 is SQVTM and CDR2 is ANQGSEA. The CDR3 loop spans 11 amino acids. V was cut by 4 bases and J by 8 bases, with 11 bases left in between. This CDR3 reads CSVASAGEAFF. For the CDR3, the DNA is TGCAGCGTTGCCTCGGCAGGGGAAGCTTTCTTT.

This clonotype was seen repeatedly, ten times or more. The chain uses TRBV6-2 or TRBV6-3 and TRBJ1-2; D is unclear. Trimming shortened V by 7 bases and J by 4 bases, and 13 bases separated the two germline ends. The length of the CDR3 is 13 residues. Looked up from germline, CDR1 is MNHEY and CDR2 is SVGEGT. The CDR3 nucleotides read TGTGCCAGCACCCCGGACGGTTCCTATGGCTACACCTTC. Amino acids: CASTPDGSYGYTF.

This clonotype was counted a few times. The rearrangement links TRBV5-6 to TRBJ2-2; D is unresolved. With 0 bases removed from V and 3 bases from J, the gap between germline ends came to 9 bases. Germline V CDR1 and CDR2: SGHDT, YYEEEE. The CDR3 is made up of 15 amino acids. CDR3 loop: CASSLVDGHTGELFF. The CDR3 nucleotides are TGTGCCAGCAGCTTGGTAGATGGGCACACCGGGGAGCTGTTTTTT.